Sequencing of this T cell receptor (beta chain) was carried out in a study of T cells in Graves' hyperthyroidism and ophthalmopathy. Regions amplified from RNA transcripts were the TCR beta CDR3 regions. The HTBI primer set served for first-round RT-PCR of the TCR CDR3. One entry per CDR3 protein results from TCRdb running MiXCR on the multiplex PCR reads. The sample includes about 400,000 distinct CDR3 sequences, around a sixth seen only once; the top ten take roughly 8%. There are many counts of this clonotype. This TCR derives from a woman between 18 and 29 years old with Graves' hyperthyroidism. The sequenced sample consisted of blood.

The CDR3 region is CASSLQTGSQETQYF. As DNA, the CDR3 is TGCGCCAGCAGCTTACAGACAGGATCTCAAGAGACCCAGTACTTC. The chain carries TRBV5-1 and TRBJ2-5; the D gene is possibly TRBD1 (6 bases). Looked up from germline, CDR1 is SGHRS and CDR2 is YFSETQ. Trimming stripped 2 bases from V and 2 bases from J, with 13 bases between. The CDR3 is 15 residues long.